This TCR beta chain was documented in a study of T cells in women clearing cervical HPV infection. Study-level points and caveats: Timing of associations relative to infection is unclear; T-cell subsets were not isolated.

The CDR3 runs to 15 residues. With 2 bases clipped from V and 3 bases from J, the junction kept 5 bases outside the gene matches. Germline V gives CDR1 KGHSY, CDR2 FQNENV. On this clone itself: What it binds is unknown. The CDR3 is cut off 3 residues early in the read; its end comes from the germline J gene.

TCRdb's table, derived via immunoSEQ multiplex PCR, lists solely in-frame clones and lacks some. The sample's table shows roughly 23,000 clones. The TCR comes from a woman aged 18 to 75 with a cervical HPV16 infection that either progressed to CIN3+ or cleared (not recorded which). The source material was blood buffy coat. The V gene is TRBV16, the J gene TRBJ2-7, with TRBD1 matching 9 bases. The sequenced part of the CDR3 DNA is TGTGCCAGCAGCCAAGGTGCGACAGGGGGCTACGAG. It specifies CASSQGATGGYE. The entire CDR3 is CASSQGATGGYEQYF.